What follows are 31 T cell receptor beta chains derived from one specimen sequenced in a study of blood T cell repertoires in COVID-19. TCRdb's table, derived via immunoSEQ multiplex PCR, lists solely in-frame clones and lacks some. This sample has 300,000 to 450,000 clones, with roughly 86% found just once. The sample consisted of peripheral blood. The receptor set was obtained from a human donor in a cohort sampled during active COVID-19.

This clone was seen only a few times. The chain carries TRBV5-6 and TRBJ1-2, with 7 bases fitting TRBD1. The CDR3 consists of 15 residues. V lost 0 bases, J lost 7 bases, and 9 bases stayed unmatched. The germline gives CDR1 SGHDT, CDR2 YYEEEE. CDR3 in DNA: TGTGCCAGCAGCTTGGACGTGACAGGGAGTCTTGGCTACACCTTC. Amino acid sequence: CASSLDVTGSLGYTF.

In DNA, the CDR3 is TGTGCCAGCAGTTCAGGATGGGATCAGCCCCAGCATTTT. This encodes CASSSGWDQPQHF. V usage is TRBV12-3 or TRBV12-4 and J usage is TRBJ1-5; D is unresolved. V dropped 4 bases and J dropped 5 bases, with 9 bases sitting between them. The CDR3 totals 13 residues.

In its sample, this clone was seen a few times. The genes are TRBV5-1 and TRBJ1-4; 8 bases match TRBD1. This CDR3 has 16 residues. With V trimmed by 6 bases and J by 5 bases, 12 bases remained unmatched. The germline CDR1 and CDR2 sequences are SGHRS and YFSETQ. The CDR3 spells CASTPHGNRGNEKLFF. DNA for the CDR3: TGCGCCAGCACCCCCCATGGGAACAGGGGGAATGAAAAACTGTTTTTT. Combining the CDR3 with reference TRBV5-1 and TRBJ1-4 gives the whole variable domain KAGVTQTPRYLIKTRGQQVTLSCSPISGHRSVSWYQQTPGQGLQFLFEYFSETQRNKGNFPGRFSGRQFSNSRSEMNVSTLELGDSALYLCASTPHGNRGNEKLFFGSGTQLSVL.

The CDR3 here is CASSSPFEGGVHEQFF. The CDR3 nucleotides are TGCGCCAGCAGCTCGCCTTTCGAGGGAGGGGTTCATGAGCAGTTCTTC. J is TRBJ2-1 and V is TRBV5-1, with 7 bases matching TRBD2. V dropped 3 bases and J dropped 8; count of bases not matched to a gene: 14. The CDR3 runs 16 residues. CDR1 is SGHRS, CDR2 YFSETQ, per germline. Combining the CDR3 with reference TRBV5-1 and TRBJ2-1 gives the whole variable domain KAGVTQTPRYLIKTRGQQVTLSCSPISGHRSVSWYQQTPGQGLQFLFEYFSETQRNKGNFPGRFSGRQFSNSRSEMNVSTLELGDSALYLCASSSPFEGGVHEQFFGPGTRLTVL.

The V gene is TRBV5-1, the J gene TRBJ2-5, with D perhaps matching TRBD1 (5 bases). The CDR3 runs 13 residues. V was pared by 4 bases and J by 4 bases, with 11 bases between. The germline CDR1 and CDR2 sequences are SGHRS and YFSETQ. In DNA, the CDR3 is TGCGCCAGCAGCGTGCAGGGCATAGAGACCCAGTACTTC. This translates into CASSVQGIETQYF.

The chain links TRBV2 to TRBJ2-5; D may be TRBD2 (7 bases). The CDR3 spans 12 residues. Trimming took off 9 bases at V and 4 bases at J, with 12 bases between the two ends. Germline V CDR1 and CDR2: SNHLY, FYNNEI. The CDR3 reads CARGGAGETQYF. The CDR3 DNA reads TGTGCCAGGGGGGGGGCCGGAGAGACCCAGTACTTC.

This chain joins TRBV19 and TRBJ2-2, with 10 positions matching TRBD2. This CDR3 has 14 amino acids. V lost 10 bases to trimming and J lost 6 bases; unmatched junction nucleotides: 8. Germline loops: CDR1 LNHDA, CDR2 SQIVND (reference sequence). This CDR3 reads CAIGAGGLSGELFF. The CDR3 DNA is TGTGCCATCGGAGCGGGGGGGCTGTCCGGGGAGCTGTTTTTT. The full variable domain, in which reference TRBV19 and TRBJ2-2 provide the parts outside the CDR3, is DGGITQSPKYLFRKEGQNVTLSCEQNLNHDAMYWYRQDPGQGLRLIYYSQIVNDFQKGDIAEGYSVSREKKESFPLTVTSAQKNPTAFYLCAIGAGGLSGELFFGEGSRLTVL.

The rearrangement joins TRBV5-1 to TRBJ2-7, with 7 positions matching TRBD1. Germline V gene data show CDR1 as SGHRS and CDR2 as YFSETQ. J lost 7 bases, V lost 2 bases, and 18 bases had no gene match. CDR3 length equals 17 residues. The chain's CDR3 is CASSFSGLSAGGVEQYF. CDR3 in DNA: TGCGCCAGCAGCTTCTCCGGGTTGTCGGCAGGGGGTGTGGAGCAGTACTTC.

The chain carries TRBV28 and TRBJ1-1; D perhaps matches TRBD1 (5 bases). Germline CDR1 MDHEN, CDR2 SYDVKM. The CDR3 totals 15 residues. Trimming took 4 bases from V and 8 from J, leaving 20 bases between them. The CDR3 region is CASSSLGQGRTEAFF. The DNA of the CDR3 is TGTGCCAGCAGTTCCCTTGGCCAGGGAAGAACCGAAGCTTTCTTT.

The J gene is TRBJ1-5, the V gene TRBV24-1; the match to TRBD1 covers 9 bases. V dropped 9 bases and J dropped 7; count of bases not matched to a gene: 6. The CDR3 has 13 amino acids. Germline V gene lookup returns CDR1 KGHDR and CDR2 SFDVKD. The CDR3: CATGTGNWQPQHF. The CDR3, as DNA: TGTGCCACCGGGACAGGGAACTGGCAGCCCCAGCATTTT.

The chain has TRBV27 and TRBJ1-5; 9 nucleotides match TRBD1. The CDR3 covers 16 residues. The germline V gene encodes CDR1 MNHEY and CDR2 SMNVEV (reference sequence). Trimming at V came to 4 bases and at J to 2 bases, leaving 6 bases not matched to a gene. The CDR3 here is CASSSQGAKGNQPQHF. CDR3 nucleotides: TGTGCCAGCAGTTCACAGGGGGCCAAGGGCAATCAGCCCCAGCATTTT.

The V gene is TRBV3-1 (or the pseudogene TRBV3-2), the J gene TRBJ1-4; no clear D. V was shortened by 0 bases and J by 0 bases, with 5 bases between the two germline ends. The CDR3 is made up of 15 amino acids. Germline V gene sequence: CDR1 LGHDT, CDR2 YNNKEL (reference sequence). For the CDR3, the DNA is TGTGCCAGCAGCCAAGATAGTCCAACTAATGAAAAACTGTTTTTT. It is translated as CASSQDSPTNEKLFF.

The chain links TRBV19 to TRBJ2-1; 11 bases are shared with TRBD2. V lost 7 bases and J lost 2; bases outside the gene matches: 10. CDR1 and CDR2 from the germline V gene are LNHDA and SQIVND (reference sequence). This CDR3 is built from 17 residues. CDR3 sequence reads: CASTAGSGRGAYNEQFF. CDR3 DNA: TGTGCCAGTACCGCAGGTAGCGGGAGGGGGGCCTACAATGAGCAGTTCTTC.

J is TRBJ2-1 and V is TRBV5-1, with D unclear. Trimming pared 7 bases from V and 0 bases from J, leaving 14 bases between. The CDR3 is 15 residues long. Germline lookup yields CDR1 SGHRS and CDR2 YFSETQ. CDR3 in DNA: TGCGCCAGCTCGCCAGGTTTCGGCTCCTACAATGAGCAGTTCTTC. It codes for CASSPGFGSYNEQFF.

This chain links TRBV28 with TRBJ2-1, with TRBD1 matching 7 bases. The CDR3 sequence is 16 residues long. Trimming cost V 4 bases and J 8 bases; bases outside gene matches: 14. Germline CDR1 is MDHEN and CDR2 is SYDVKM. The CDR3, as DNA: TGTGCCAGCAGTTCAGACAGGGAAGAAGGGTCGGATGAGCAGTTCTTC. As protein: CASSSDREEGSDEQFF.

Only a few counts were recorded for this clone. The chain carries TRBV27 and TRBJ1-1; 8 positions match TRBD1. V was pared by 6 bases and J by 4 bases, with 7 bases of the junction left unmatched. CDR1 MNHEY and CDR2 SMNVEV come from the germline V gene (reference sequence). The CDR3 consists of 14 residues. The CDR3 DNA sequence: TGTGCCAGCAGCATGGACAGGGTGGGCACTGAAGCTTTCTTT. Residues: CASSMDRVGTEAFF.

This chain links TRBV9 with TRBJ2-3, with D possibly TRBD1 on 5 matching bases. The CDR3 has 15 amino acids. Germline CDR1 reads SGDLS; CDR2 reads YYNGEE. The V and J ends lost 4 bases and 2 bases respectively, with 14 bases between them. Here the CDR3 DNA reads TGTGCCAGCAGCCCTCGAGGACACTCCACAGATACGCAGTATTTT. It encodes CASSPRGHSTDTQYF.

The chain joins TRBV4-1 to TRBJ1-1; D is possibly TRBD1 (6 bases). Trimming shortened V by 0 bases and J by 3 bases, and 11 bases separated the two germline ends. The CDR3 has 15 amino acids. Germline loops: CDR1 MGHRA, CDR2 YSYEKL. In DNA, the CDR3 is TGCGCCAGCAGCCAAGATAGGCAGGGGCACACTGAAGCTTTCTTT. It translates to CASSQDRQGHTEAFF.

This rearrangement joins TRBV5-5 to TRBJ2-3; TRBD2 matches 8 bases. CDR1 is SGHKS, CDR2 YYEKEE, per germline (reference sequence). This CDR3 has 16 residues. J lost 0 bases, V lost 1 base, and 4 bases had no gene match. CDR3 nucleotides: TGTGCCAGCAGCTTGTTGGCTAGCGGGAGCACAGATACGCAGTATTTT. Protein sequence: CASSLLASGSTDTQYF.

This clone came up many times. The chain combines TRBV6-1 with TRBJ1-4, with D hard to call. V lost 0 bases and J lost 4, with 6 bases in between. The CDR3 spans 14 residues. Germline lookup yields CDR1 MNHNS and CDR2 SASEGT. CDR3 DNA: TGTGCCAGCAGTGAAGCTGGAGGTAATGAAAAACTGTTTTTT. This codes for CASSEAGGNEKLFF.

This clone was seen once. V gene TRBV30 combines with J gene TRBJ2-7; possible D gene TRBD1, 6 bases. CDR3 size: 15 residues. Per germline, CDR1 GTSNPN and CDR2 SVGIG (reference sequence). Trimming pared 5 bases from V and 1 base from J, leaving 18 bases between. CDR3 in amino acids: CAWSKDSRPSYEQYF. CDR3 DNA sequence: TGTGCCTGGTCTAAGGACAGCAGACCGTCCTACGAGCAGTACTTC. The entire variable domain, with the rest obtained from reference TRBV30 and TRBJ2-7, is as follows: SQTIHQWPATLVQPVGSPLSLECTVEGTSNPNLYWYRQAAGRGLQLLFYSVGIGQISSEVPQNLSASRPQDRQFILSSKKLLLSDSGFYLCAWSKDSRPSYEQYFGPGTRLTVT.

The chain employs TRBV7-9 and TRBJ2-2; 12 bases align to TRBD1. The CDR3 is made up of 17 amino acids. J lost 7 bases, V lost 5 bases, and 11 bases had no gene match. Germline values: CDR1 SEHNR, CDR2 FQNEAQ (reference sequence). In DNA form, the CDR3 reads TGTGCCAGCAGCACTCCACCCGGGACAGGGGGCTACGGGGAGCTGTTTTTT. It specifies CASSTPPGTGGYGELFF.

This clone was seen at least ten times. The chain uses TRBV30 and TRBJ2-3; D ambiguous. This CDR3 has 13 residues. Trimming took 2 bases from V and 0 from J, leaving 6 bases between them. Germline values: CDR1 GTSNPN, CDR2 SVGIG (reference sequence). CDR3 in DNA: TGTGCCTGGAGTTTGAGAAGCACAGATACGCAGTATTTT. Protein: CAWSLRSTDTQYF.

This chain uses TRBV5-1 with TRBJ2-7; 8 bases align to TRBD2. Germline-derived CDR1 and CDR2 are SGHRS and YFSETQ. The CDR3 sequence is 18 residues long. V lost 0 bases to trimming and J lost 2 bases; unmatched junction nucleotides: 13. The CDR3 DNA reads as TGCGCCAGCAGCTTGGATACAGCGGGAGCCCAGCGAGCCTACGAGCAGTACTTC. Protein product: CASSLDTAGAQRAYEQYF. The whole variable domain, remainder taken from reference TRBV5-1 and TRBJ2-7, is KAGVTQTPRYLIKTRGQQVTLSCSPISGHRSVSWYQQTPGQGLQFLFEYFSETQRNKGNFPGRFSGRQFSNSRSEMNVSTLELGDSALYLCASSLDTAGAQRAYEQYFGPGTRLTVT.

The chain carries TRBV9 and TRBJ2-3; 10 bases map to TRBD2. Germline loops: CDR1 SGDLS, CDR2 YYNGEE. With V trimmed by 0 bases and J by 2 bases, 3 bases remained unmatched. CDR3 length equals 16 residues. CDR3 amino acids: CASSVDGLADTDTQYF. In nucleotides, the CDR3 is TGTGCCAGCAGCGTAGATGGACTAGCGGACACAGATACGCAGTATTTT.

The genes are TRBV18 and TRBJ1-1; possibly TRBD1 for D (5 bases). Germline-derived CDR1 and CDR2 are KGHSH and LQKENI. The CDR3 has 17 residues. The V and J ends lost 2 bases and 4 bases respectively, with 20 bases between them. The CDR3 here is CASSPSPLARASTEAFF. For the CDR3, the DNA is TGTGCCAGCTCACCATCCCCCCTGGCCAGGGCAAGCACTGAAGCTTTCTTT.

The chain uses TRBV29-1 and TRBJ2-1; TRBD2 matches at 9 bases. This CDR3 comprises 13 residues. V shed 3 bases, J shed 3 bases, and the junction held 0 bases outside the gene matches. The germline V gene has CDR1 SQVTM and CDR2 ANQGSEA. This CDR3 is CSVERGGYNEQFF. Here the CDR3 DNA reads TGCAGCGTTGAGCGGGGGGGCTACAATGAGCAGTTCTTC.

Comment on this clone: Different DNA sequences within this sample yield the same CDR3. The CDR3, as DNA: TGTGCCAGTAGTATGGGCAGGAACACTGAAGCTTTCTTT. The encoded protein is CASSMGRNTEAFF. This rearrangement joins TRBV19 to TRBJ1-1; no clear D gene. The CDR3 loop spans 13 amino acids. Deletions cut 3 bases from V and 1 base from J, with 6 bases between. CDR1 and CDR2 (germline): LNHDA, SQIVND (reference sequence).

This clone has a single count. This rearrangement joins TRBV5-1 to TRBJ2-2; 10 bases line up with TRBD1. Losses at the gene ends were 5 bases for V and 1 base for J; bases not matched to a gene: 2. Germline CDR1 is SGHRS and CDR2 is YFSETQ. The CDR3 is 15 amino acids. CDR3 residues: CASSGQGGNTGELFF. The CDR3, as DNA: TGCGCCAGCAGTGGACAGGGGGGGAACACCGGGGAGCTGTTTTTT.

In nucleotides, the CDR3 is TGCGCCAGCAGCTTGCCCCCACAAATAAGGGGGTACGAGCAGTACTTC. It codes for CASSLPPQIRGYEQYF. The rearrangement joins TRBV5-1 to TRBJ2-7; perhaps TRBD1 as D (6 bases). This CDR3 spans 16 amino acids. Between the trimmed V and J ends, which lost 1 base and 4 bases, there was a span of 18 bases. Germline assignment: CDR1 SGHRS and CDR2 YFSETQ. Filled out from reference TRBV5-1 and TRBJ2-7, the complete variable domain reads KAGVTQTPRYLIKTRGQQVTLSCSPISGHRSVSWYQQTPGQGLQFLFEYFSETQRNKGNFPGRFSGRQFSNSRSEMNVSTLELGDSALYLCASSLPPQIRGYEQYFGPGTRLTVT.

This clone was counted only a few times. The V and J genes are TRBV5-1 and TRBJ1-1; D possibly corresponds to TRBD1 (6 bases). There are 17 residues in the CDR3. Trimming shortened V by 4 bases and J by 6 bases, and 25 bases separated the two germline ends. Looked up from germline, CDR1 is SGHRS and CDR2 is YFSETQ. The CDR3 sequence: CASSPRSQTGVLSEAFF. In DNA, the CDR3 is TGCGCCAGCAGCCCCAGATCTCAGACAGGCGTTCTATCTGAAGCTTTCTTT.